The present T cell receptor beta chain was sequenced within a study of T cell changes during pregnancy in multiple sclerosis (dated by TCRdb to about 2019). Some background on the complete study: In women with multiple sclerosis, the researchers looked at how the T cell repertoire shifted as pregnancy progressed.

Library preparation employed the immunoSEQ multiplex PCR assay. TCRdb stores this immuneACCESS table with in-frame sequences only. Part of the clones is absent; in the studies checked, under half of the shortfall reflects unresolved V genes, and no reason is known for the rest. A total of about 65,000 clones appear in this sample, approximately 92% of them only once. The ten largest account for roughly 3.2% of the sample. As regards this clone: The antigen it recognizes is unknown. Base qualities were left out, and no much larger clone turns up one base away.

CDR1 is given as SEHNR and CDR2 as FQNEAQ, both from the germline V gene (reference sequence). Cut back by 1 base and 6 bases, the V and J ends lie 7 bases apart. Including the terminal cysteine and phenylalanine, the CDR3 comprises 12 residues. This entry keeps only the CDR3 DNA: 36 bases, framed from base 1. The sample here was CD8+ T cells from peripheral blood mononuclear cells, taken in the third trimester of pregnancy. The chain uses TRBV7-9 and TRBJ2-7, with the D gene uncertain. The TCR comes from a female donor in good health, enrolled as a control in a pregnancy study. DNA sequence: TGTGCCAGCAGCTTAGATAACATCGAGCAGTACTTC. This is translated as CASSLDNIEQYF.